The 22 T cell receptor beta chains below were found in one sample sequenced in a study of cytomegalovirus exposure and HLA in healthy donors. The PCR ran on 60 Vbeta and 13 Jbeta primers. The data were produced by immunoSEQ multiplex PCR, yet TCRdb's version contains in-frame clones alone and is incomplete. In the table there are about 160,000 clones, 79% of which are singletons. Sequenced: PBMCs. Source of these receptors: a man aged 40-49 years in good health and CMV-seronegative.

This chain uses TRBV7-2 with TRBJ1-4, with unresolved D. Germline V gene sequence: CDR1 SGHTA, CDR2 FQGNSA. The CDR3 loop spans 15 amino acids. The ends were cut back, 1 base at V and 3 bases at J, with 9 bases in the middle. The CDR3 region is CASSLGAGSNEKLFF. The CDR3 DNA reads as TGTGCCAGCAGCTTAGGGGCGGGATCTAATGAAAAACTGTTTTTT.

The chain combines TRBV2 with TRBJ1-1; TRBD1 might be the D (5 bases). The CDR3 length is 14 residues. Germline-derived CDR1 and CDR2 are SNHLY and FYNNEI. V was shortened by 0 bases and J by 2 bases, with 7 bases between the two germline ends. The CDR3 loop reads CASSEARGNTEAFF. In DNA form, the CDR3 reads TGTGCCAGCAGTGAAGCAAGGGGTAACACTGAAGCTTTCTTT.

The rearrangement joins TRBV6-5 to TRBJ1-2; 12 nucleotides agree with TRBD1. The CDR3 has 15 residues. With V trimmed by 6 bases and J by 6 bases, 8 bases remained unmatched. Germline V gene lookup returns CDR1 MNHEY and CDR2 SVGAGI. Written as DNA, the CDR3 is TGTGCCAGCAGCATCCGGGACAGGGGGCCTAATGGCTACACCTTC. This codes for CASSIRDRGPNGYTF.

Note on this clone: The junction departs from germline at one end; a sequencing error may be responsible. The J gene is TRBJ2-1, the V gene TRBV7-7; D is possibly TRBD2 (5 bases). Germline assignment: CDR1 SSHAT and CDR2 FNYEAQ (reference sequence). The CDR3 runs 13 residues. The CDR3 nucleotides are TGTGCTAGCAGCAACACAGCGAGCGGTGAGCAGTTCTTC. It is translated as CASSNTASGEQFF.

This clone was detected only once. The chain carries TRBV18 and TRBJ2-3, with D possibly matching TRBD1 (5 bases). This CDR3 is built from 14 residues. The V end was cut by 3 bases, the J end by 2 bases, with 9 bases between. The V gene's germline CDR1 is KGHSH and CDR2 LQKENI. The DNA of the CDR3 is TGTGCCAGCTCACCGGTACAGGTCACAGATACGCAGTATTTT. This sequence encodes CASSPVQVTDTQYF.

The chain is built from TRBV5-1 and TRBJ2-2; 12 bases line up with TRBD2. The V gene's germline CDR1 is SGHRS and CDR2 YFSETQ. CDR3 size: 17 residues. V was pared by 4 bases and J by 7 bases, with 11 bases of the junction left unmatched. For the CDR3, the DNA is TGCGCCAGCAGCGTGGGTCCTAGCGGGAGGGCCGGCGGGGAGCTGTTTTTT. This sequence encodes CASSVGPSGRAGGELFF.

This chain joins TRBV2 and TRBJ1-2, with no clear D. The CDR3 length is 14 residues. Trimming left V 7 bases short and J 5 bases short, with 17 bases between. Germline-derived CDR1 and CDR2 are SNHLY and FYNNEI. CDR3 sequence (DNA): TGTGCCAGCAACGAGGAGACCGTCGTATATGGCTACACCTTC. Translation: CASNEETVVYGYTF. The variable domain in full, completed from reference TRBV2 and TRBJ1-2, reads EPEVTQTPSHQVTQMGQEVILRCVPISNHLYFYWYRQILGQKVEFLVSFYNNEISEKSEIFDDQFSVERPDGSNFTLKIRSTKLEDSAMYFCASNEETVVYGYTFGSGTRLTVV.

The rearrangement uses TRBV2 and TRBJ2-2; tentative D call: TRBD2 (6 bases). Trimming removed 9 bases from V and 4 bases from J, with 18 bases in between. Germline V gene lookup returns CDR1 SNHLY and CDR2 FYNNEI. CDR3 length: 15 amino acids. This chain's CDR3 is CASIDTGVSTGELFF. As DNA, the CDR3 is TGTGCCAGTATAGATACGGGAGTTAGCACCGGGGAGCTGTTTTTT.

This clone was counted only a few times. The chain joins TRBV6-5 to TRBJ1-3, with a possible D match to TRBD1 (5 bases). The CDR3 spans 15 residues. The germline V and J ends were trimmed by 2 bases and 4 bases, with 12 bases remaining between them. CDR1 is MNHEY, CDR2 SVGAGI, per germline. The CDR3 DNA sequence: TGTGCCAGCAGTTACGGCAGGGCTGCAGGAAACACCATATATTTT. Its translation is CASSYGRAAGNTIYF.

This clone came up once. This chain joins TRBV29-1 and TRBJ2-2, with D tentatively TRBD2 (6 bases). The CDR3 spans 15 residues. Germline-derived CDR1 and CDR2 are SQVTM and ANQGSEA. Deletions cut 4 bases from V and 3 bases from J, with 15 bases between. In nucleotides, the CDR3 is TGCAGCGTTGGCGGTATTAGCGGTTACACCGGGGAGCTGTTTTTT. It codes for CSVGGISGYTGELFF.

V and J are TRBV29-1 and TRBJ1-2; weak D call: TRBD1 (6 bases). V was clipped by 7 bases and J by 1 base, with 13 bases between them. The germline V gene has CDR1 SQVTM and CDR2 ANQGSEA. This CDR3 is 13 amino acids long. The DNA for the CDR3 is TGCAGCGCCATGACAGGTGATAACTATGGCTACACCTTC. Its translation: CSAMTGDNYGYTF. Full variable domain (remainder filled in from reference TRBV29-1 and TRBJ1-2): SAVISQKPSRDICQRGTSLTIQCQVDSQVTMMFWYRQQPGQSLTLIATANQGSEATYESGFVIDKFPISRPNLTFSTLTVSNMSPEDSSIYLCSAMTGDNYGYTFGSGTRLTVV.

The chain is built from TRBV6-5 and TRBJ2-2, with 8 nucleotides matching TRBD2. V was pared by 6 bases and J by 7 bases, with 10 bases of the junction left unmatched. This CDR3 has 15 amino acids. Germline V CDR1 and CDR2: MNHEY, SVGAGI. The CDR3 sequence is CASRFSGTWIGELFF. Written as DNA, the CDR3 is TGTGCCAGCAGATTTAGCGGGACGTGGATCGGGGAGCTGTTTTTT.

The chain carries TRBV28 and TRBJ2-3; 10 bases fit TRBD1. The junction had 8 bases not matched to a gene; V was cut back by 3 bases and J by 5 bases. Looked up from germline, CDR1 is MDHEN and CDR2 is SYDVKM. The length of the CDR3 is 16 residues. Here the CDR3 DNA reads TGTGCCAGCAGTTTGTCCGGGACAGGGGCGGTAGATACGCAGTATTTT. It codes for CASSLSGTGAVDTQYF.

This chain uses TRBV5-1 with TRBJ2-3, with 9 bases lining up with TRBD2. Germline-derived CDR1 and CDR2 are SGHRS and YFSETQ. This CDR3 has 15 amino acids. V shed 7 bases and J 0 bases; nucleotides not matched to a gene: 6. Here the CDR3 reads CASLASGASTDTQYF. Here the CDR3 DNA reads TGCGCCAGCCTAGCTAGCGGGGCTAGCACAGATACGCAGTATTTT.

A single count supports this clone. V gene TRBV25-1 combines with J gene TRBJ2-7; a possible D gene is TRBD2 (6 bases). The germline V gene encodes CDR1 MGHDK and CDR2 SYGVNS. This CDR3 has 16 amino acids. Trimming pared 0 bases from V and 2 bases from J, leaving 14 bases between. The CDR3 region has the DNA TGTGCCAGCAGTGAATACCGGGCGCGGGGCCCCTACGAGCAGTACTTC. Translating gives CASSEYRARGPYEQYF.

The chain combines TRBV27 with TRBJ2-5, with 8 bases matching TRBD1. Judging by the DNA end, TRBJ2-7 fits better; the J call may be wrong. The germline V gene encodes CDR1 MNHEY and CDR2 SMNVEV (reference sequence). The CDR3 is 15 residues long. The CDR3 coding sequence is TGTGCCAGCAGTTTAAGGACAGGGATCACCTACGAGCAGTACTTC. It codes for CASSLRTGITYEQYF.

In this sample, this clone turned up a few times. The chain combines TRBV25-1 with TRBJ1-2; no clear D. The ends were cut back, 6 bases at V and 14 bases at J, with 25 bases in the middle. From germline, CDR1 is MGHDK and CDR2 SYGVNS. The CDR3 contains 14 residues. CDR3 nucleotides: TGTGCCAGCAGCTCCAAGGATCGGCAGGCCCTCCTAACCTTC. Translating it yields CASSSKDRQALLTF.

This chain links TRBV5-1 with TRBJ2-5, with 7 positions matching TRBD1. V shed 3 bases, J shed 7 bases, and the junction held 6 bases outside the gene matches. The length of the CDR3 is 13 residues. CDR1 SGHRS and CDR2 YFSETQ come from the germline V gene. The CDR3 nucleotides read TGCGCCAGCAGCTCCGCAGGGGGAGCGACCCAGTACTTC. Its translation: CASSSAGGATQYF.

The CDR3 nucleotides are TGTGCCAGCGGAACAGACTACGAGCAGTACTTC. The encoded protein is CASGTDYEQYF. This sequence joins TRBV2 and TRBJ2-7; D is ambiguous. Per germline, CDR1 SNHLY and CDR2 FYNNEI. The CDR3 has 11 amino acids. V was clipped by 8 bases and J by 3 bases, with 8 bases between them.

The chain joins TRBV28 to TRBJ2-7; D is undetermined. From germline, CDR1 is MDHEN and CDR2 SYDVKM. The CDR3 totals 13 residues. Trimming pared 6 bases from V and 3 bases from J, leaving 12 bases between. The CDR3, as DNA: TGTGCCAGCAGCTATGGTCGAGGCTACGAGCAGTACTTC. This codes for CASSYGRGYEQYF.

This sequence joins TRBV5-4 and TRBJ2-2; 8 bases line up with TRBD2. Looked up from germline, CDR1 is SGHNT and CDR2 is YYREEE (reference sequence). There are 16 residues in the CDR3. V lost 4 bases and J lost 4; bases outside the gene matches: 9. The CDR3 DNA is TGTGCCAGCAGCCCTCGGGGGGGTCCGGGCACCGGGGAGCTGTTTTTT. The encoded protein is CASSPRGGPGTGELFF.

V gene TRBV6-1 combines with J gene TRBJ2-1, with D tentatively TRBD1 (6 bases). CDR1 is MNHNS, CDR2 SASEGT, per germline. This CDR3 spans 12 amino acids. Trimming cost V 5 bases and J 10 bases, with 12 bases left between them. Here the CDR3 DNA reads TGTGCCAGCAGTTCAACAGGGATAGAGCAGTTCTTC. Translating gives CASSSTGIEQFF.